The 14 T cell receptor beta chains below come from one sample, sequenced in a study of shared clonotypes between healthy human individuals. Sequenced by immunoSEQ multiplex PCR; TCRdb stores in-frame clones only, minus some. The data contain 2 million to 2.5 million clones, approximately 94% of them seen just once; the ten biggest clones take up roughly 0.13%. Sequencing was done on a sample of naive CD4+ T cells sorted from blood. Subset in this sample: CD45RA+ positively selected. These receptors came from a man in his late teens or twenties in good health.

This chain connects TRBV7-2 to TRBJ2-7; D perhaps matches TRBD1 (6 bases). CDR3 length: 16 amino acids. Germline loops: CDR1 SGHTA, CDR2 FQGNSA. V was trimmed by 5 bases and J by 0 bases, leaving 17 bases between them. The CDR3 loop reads CASSGAGTSSSYEQYF. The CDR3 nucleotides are TGTGCCAGCAGCGGCGCAGGGACATCCAGCTCCTACGAGCAGTACTTC.

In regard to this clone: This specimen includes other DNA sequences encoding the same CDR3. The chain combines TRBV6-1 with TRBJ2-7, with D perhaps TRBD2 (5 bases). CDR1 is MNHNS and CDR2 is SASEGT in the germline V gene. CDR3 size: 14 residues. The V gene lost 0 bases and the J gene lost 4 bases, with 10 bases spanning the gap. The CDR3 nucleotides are TGTGCCAGCAGTGAAGCGCTTCGGGGTTACGAGCAGTACTTC. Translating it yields CASSEALRGYEQYF.

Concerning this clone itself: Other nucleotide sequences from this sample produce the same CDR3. CDR3 residues: CASSLGHYTDTQYF. The CDR3 nucleotides read TGCGCCAGCAGCTTGGGGCATTACACAGATACGCAGTATTTT. J is TRBJ2-3 and V is TRBV5-1; D not certain. The CDR3 runs 14 residues. The germline V gene encodes CDR1 SGHRS and CDR2 YFSETQ. V was cut by 0 bases and J by 2 bases, with 7 bases left in between.

The CDR3 is CASSGIGTVMNKLFF. The CDR3 DNA reads as TGTGCCAGCAGTGGAATCGGGACCGTAATGAATAAACTGTTTTTT. This chain uses TRBV6-4 with TRBJ1-4; D perhaps matches TRBD1 (5 bases). From germline, CDR1 is MRHNA and CDR2 SNTAGT. The V end was cut by 4 bases, the J end by 11 bases, with 20 bases between. The CDR3 is made up of 15 amino acids.

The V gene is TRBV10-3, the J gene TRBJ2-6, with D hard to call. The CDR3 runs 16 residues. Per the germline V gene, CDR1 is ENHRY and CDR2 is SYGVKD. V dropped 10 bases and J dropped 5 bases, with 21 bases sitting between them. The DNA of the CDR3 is TGTGCCACCAGGACGGACCTCGCTCTAAGGGCCAACGTCCTGACTTTC. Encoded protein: CATRTDLALRANVLTF.

CDR3 in DNA: TGTGCCAGCAGCTACGGGACCTCTGATACGCAGTATTTT. It yields the protein CASSYGTSDTQYF. The chain has TRBV7-9 and TRBJ2-3; either TRBD1 or TRBD2 may fit D (5 bases each). The CDR3 spans 13 residues. Between the trimmed V and J ends, which lost 4 bases and 6 bases, there was a span of 11 bases. CDR1 and CDR2 from the germline V gene are SEHNR and FQNEAQ (reference sequence).

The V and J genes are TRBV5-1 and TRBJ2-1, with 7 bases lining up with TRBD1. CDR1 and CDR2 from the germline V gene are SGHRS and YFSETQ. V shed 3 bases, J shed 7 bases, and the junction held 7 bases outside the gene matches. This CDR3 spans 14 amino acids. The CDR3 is CASSSGQEINEQFF. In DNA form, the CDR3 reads TGCGCCAGCAGCTCCGGACAGGAGATTAATGAGCAGTTCTTC.

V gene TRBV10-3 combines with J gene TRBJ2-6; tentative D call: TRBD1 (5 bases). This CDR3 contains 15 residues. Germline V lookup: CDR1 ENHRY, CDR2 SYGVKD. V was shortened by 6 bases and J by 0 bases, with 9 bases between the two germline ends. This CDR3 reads CAISQGVSGANVLTF. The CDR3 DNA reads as TGTGCCATCAGCCAGGGCGTCTCTGGGGCCAACGTCCTGACTTTC.

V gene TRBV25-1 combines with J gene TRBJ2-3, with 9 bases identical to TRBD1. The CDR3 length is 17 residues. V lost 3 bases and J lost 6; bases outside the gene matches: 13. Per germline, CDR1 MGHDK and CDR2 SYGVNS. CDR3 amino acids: CASSDPGTGPQGDTQYF. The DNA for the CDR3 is TGTGCCAGCAGTGACCCCGGGACAGGGCCCCAAGGGGATACGCAGTATTTT.

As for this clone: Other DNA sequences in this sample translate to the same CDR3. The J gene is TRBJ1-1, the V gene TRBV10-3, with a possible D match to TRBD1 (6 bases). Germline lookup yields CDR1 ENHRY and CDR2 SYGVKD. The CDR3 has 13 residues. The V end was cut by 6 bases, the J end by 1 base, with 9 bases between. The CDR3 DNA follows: TGTGCCATCAGGGGGGACAAGAACACTGAAGCTTTCTTT. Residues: CAIRGDKNTEAFF.

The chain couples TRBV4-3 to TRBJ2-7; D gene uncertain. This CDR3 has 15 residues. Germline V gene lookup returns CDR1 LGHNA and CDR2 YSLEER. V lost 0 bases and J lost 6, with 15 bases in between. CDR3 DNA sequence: TGCGCCAGCAGCCAAGATATGATCCAGCTCTCCGAGCAGTACTTC. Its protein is CASSQDMIQLSEQYF.

CDR3 sequence (DNA): TGTGCCATCAGCGGACTAGCGGGGCAAGAGACCCAGTACTTC. Residues: CAISGLAGQETQYF. The rearrangement links TRBV10-3 to TRBJ2-5, with 12 bases identical to TRBD2. The germline V gene has CDR1 ENHRY and CDR2 SYGVKD. Trimming removed 6 bases from V and 2 bases from J; junction bases left unmatched: 1. CDR3 length: 14 amino acids.

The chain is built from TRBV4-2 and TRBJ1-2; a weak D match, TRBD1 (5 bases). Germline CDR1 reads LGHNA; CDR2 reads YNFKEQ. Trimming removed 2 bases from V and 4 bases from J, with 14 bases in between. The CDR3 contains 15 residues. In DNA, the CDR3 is TGTGCCAGCAGCCAAAACATACCAGGGCCCTATGGCTACACCTTC. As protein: CASSQNIPGPYGYTF.

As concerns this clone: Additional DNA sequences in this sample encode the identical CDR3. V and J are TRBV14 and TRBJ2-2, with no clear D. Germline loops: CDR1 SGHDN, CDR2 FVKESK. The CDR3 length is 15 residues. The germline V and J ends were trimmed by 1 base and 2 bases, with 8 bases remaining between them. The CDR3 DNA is TGTGCCAGCAGCCAAGTCCCAGGAAACACCGGGGAGCTGTTTTTT. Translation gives CASSQVPGNTGELFF.